Listed below are T cell receptor beta chains from one sample, sequenced in a study of CD8 T cells in Susac syndrome. TCRdb re-called the immunoSEQ multiplex PCR reads with MiXCR, one entry per CDR3 protein. The sample holds about 94,000 distinct CDR3 sequences, over 90% seen once. Source material: CD4+ T cells from PBMCs. These receptors were obtained from a human donor with Susac syndrome. CDR3s include the opening cysteine and the closing phenylalanine or tryptophan. A D gene is named only where the DNA matches it firmly. The size of a clone is reported for some rows only, either as once, few or many, or as a class for expanded clones.

clone size	V gene	J gene	D gene	CDR3 protein	CDR3 DNA
.	TRBV7-8	TRBJ2-7	.	CASSPYRVAGPYEQYF	TGTGCCAGCAGCCCCTATCGGGTGGCAGGGCCCTACGAGCAGTACTTC
.	TRBV3-1	TRBJ2-7	TRBD1	CATSRDSMTYEQYF	TGTGCCACCTCCCGGGACAGCATGACCTACGAGCAGTACTTC
few	TRBV11-2	TRBJ2-1	TRBD1	CASSLYGDRDGTEQFF	TGTGCCAGCAGCCTATACGGGGACAGGGACGGTACGGAGCAGTTCTTC
.	TRBV9	TRBJ2-7	TRBD1	CASSVSGQGPYEQYF	TGTGCCAGCAGCGTAAGCGGACAGGGGCCCTACGAGCAGTACTTC
.	TRBV30	TRBJ1-2	TRBD1	CAWSVSVAGGGYTF	TGTGCCTGGAGTGTCTCTGTGGCAGGGGGGGGCTACACCTTC
.	TRBV15	TRBJ1-1	.	CATRTRVSGTEAFF	TGTGCCACCAGGACCCGGGTCTCGGGCACTGAAGCTTTCTTT
.	TRBV6-5	TRBJ2-4	.	CASSYRERGSYF	TGTGCCAGCAGTTACAGGGAAAGGGGGTCGTACTTC
.	TRBV5-1	TRBJ2-7	TRBD1	CASSLRQGLYYEQYF	TGCGCCAGCAGCTTGAGACAGGGGCTGTACTACGAGCAGTACTTC
.	TRBV12-3/TRBV12-4	TRBJ1-1	.	CASGRGARNTEAFF	TGTGCCAGCGGCCGGGGCGCGCGTAACACTGAAGCTTTCTTT
.	TRBV2	TRBJ2-7	.	CASSRTIYEQYF	TGTGCCAGCAGTCGGACAATCTACGAGCAGTACTTC
.	TRBV5-1	TRBJ2-5	.	CASSLDGVGETQYF	TGCGCCAGCAGCTTGGACGGGGTCGGGGAGACCCAGTACTTC
.	TRBV2	TRBJ2-5	.	CASEGTGETQYF	TGTGCCAGCGAGGGGACGGGGGAGACCCAGTACTTC
.	TRBV9	TRBJ2-7	TRBD2	CASSVSGKDEQYF	TGTGCCAGCAGCGTAAGCGGGAAGGACGAGCAGTACTTC
.	TRBV5-1	TRBJ2-2	TRBD1	CASSPRTGRNGELFF	TGCGCCAGCAGCCCCAGGACAGGGAGGAACGGGGAGCTGTTTTTT
.	TRBV25-1	TRBJ1-1	.	CASSELGRVNAEAFF	TGTGCCAGCAGTGAATTGGGCAGGGTAAACGCTGAAGCTTTCTTT
.	TRBV12-3/TRBV12-4	TRBJ2-1	TRBD1	CASSFHGTGVGGEQFF	TGTGCCAGCAGTTTCCACGGGACAGGGGTGGGAGGTGAGCAGTTCTTC
.	TRBV5-1	TRBJ1-1	TRBD1	CASSPGQGLNTEAFF	TGCGCCAGCAGCCCGGGACAGGGTTTGAACACTGAAGCTTTCTTT
once	TRBV20-1	TRBJ2-1	.	CSARRTSYNEQFF	TGCAGTGCTAGAAGGACATCCTACAATGAGCAGTTCTTC
.	TRBV24-1	TRBJ2-2	.	CATTRGTGELFF	TGTGCCACCACCAGAGGGACCGGGGAGCTGTTTTTT
.	TRBV25-1	TRBJ2-5	TRBD2	CASSITSGGKETQYF	TGTGCCAGCAGCATTACTAGCGGGGGGAAAGAGACCCAGTACTTC
.	TRBV11-2	TRBJ1-2	TRBD1	CASAPGTGNANYGYTF	TGTGCCAGCGCCCCGGGGACAGGGAACGCTAACTATGGCTACACCTTC
.	TRBV9	TRBJ2-1	.	CASTPLGASYNEQFF	TGTGCCAGCACCCCGCTGGGGGCGTCTTACAATGAGCAGTTCTTC
.	TRBV3-1	TRBJ2-5	.	CASSPVGGVETQYF	TGTGCCAGCAGCCCCGTGGGGGGCGTAGAGACCCAGTACTTC
.	TRBV25-1	TRBJ2-1	TRBD2	CASTPGGGAYNEQFF	TGTGCCAGCACCCCGGGCGGGGGGGCCTACAATGAGCAGTTCTTC
once	TRBV30	TRBJ1-1	.	CAWSESTEAFF	TGTGCCTGGAGTGAAAGCACTGAAGCTTTCTTT
.	TRBV20-1	TRBJ2-3	.	CSARNFGSASDTQYF	TGCAGTGCTAGGAATTTTGGTTCTGCTTCAGATACGCAGTATTTT
.	TRBV15	TRBJ1-6	.	CATSRDRGLSPLHF	TGTGCCACCAGCAGAGATCGGGGACTCTCACCCCTCCACTTT
.	TRBV30	TRBJ1-1	.	CAWKKTDVREWSEAFF	TGTGCCTGGAAAAAAACGGATGTAAGGGAATGGAGTGAAGCTTTCTTT
.	TRBV29-1	TRBJ2-1	TRBD2	CSVGRGASEQFF	TGCAGCGTCGGGCGGGGGGCCAGTGAGCAGTTCTTC
.	TRBV28	TRBJ1-1	.	CASRGRPEAFF	TGTGCCAGCAGAGGACGGCCTGAAGCTTTCTTT
.	TRBV9	TRBJ2-1	.	CASSVDPRGRDNEQFF	TGTGCCAGCAGCGTAGATCCCAGGGGTAGGGACAATGAGCAGTTCTTC
.	TRBV12-3/TRBV12-4	TRBJ1-2	.	CASSPDVEYGYTF	TGTGCCAGCAGTCCCGACGTCGAGTATGGCTACACCTTC
once	TRBV29-1	TRBJ2-1	TRBD2	CSVTASGSPTSYNEQFF	TGCAGCGTTACAGCTAGCGGGTCCCCAACCTCCTACAATGAGCAGTTCTTC
.	TRBV29-1	TRBJ2-3	.	CSADVGGADTQYF	TGCAGCGCGGATGTGGGTGGAGCAGATACGCAGTATTTT
.	TRBV7-9	TRBJ1-2	.	CASSFGRGASYGYTF	TGTGCCAGCAGTTTTGGACGAGGGGCTAGCTATGGCTACACCTTC
.	TRBV5-1	TRBJ1-1	TRBD1	CASSLRQGTNTEAFF	TGCGCCAGCAGCCTCCGACAGGGGACCAACACTGAAGCTTTCTTT
.	TRBV20-1	TRBJ2-5	.	CSARVGNSETQYF	TGCAGTGCTAGAGTTGGGAATTCCGAGACCCAGTACTTC
.	TRBV25-1	TRBJ2-3	TRBD2	CAGARGAIDTQYF	TGTGCCGGAGCGCGGGGGGCAATAGATACGCAGTATTTC
.	TRBV28	TRBJ1-1	.	CASSLGGLNTEAFF	TGTGCCAGCAGTTTGGGGGGGTTGAACACTGAAGCTTTCTTT
once	TRBV20-1	TRBJ1-2	.	CSASSRYGYTF	TGCAGTGCTAGTTCACGTTATGGCTACACCTTC
.	TRBV5-4	TRBJ2-5	TRBD2	CASSASGTRETQYF	TGTGCCAGCAGCGCTTCCGGGACTAGAGAGACCCAGTACTTC
.	TRBV20-1	TRBJ2-7	.	CSARDGGTLSYEQYF	TGCAGTGCTAGAGATGGGGGGACACTCTCCTACGAGCAGTACTTC
.	TRBV18	TRBJ2-1	TRBD1	CASSREETGTGYNEQFF	TGTGCCAGCTCAAGAGAGGAAACCGGGACAGGCTACAATGAGCAGTTCTTC
.	TRBV7-3	TRBJ2-7	.	CASSLVRSIYEQYF	TGTGCCAGCAGCTTGGTTCGCTCCATCTACGAGCAGTACTTC
.	TRBV28	TRBJ2-7	TRBD2	CASRLAGAVDEQYF	TGTGCCAGCAGGCTAGCGGGGGCGGTCGACGAGCAGTACTTC
.	TRBV29-1	TRBJ1-3	TRBD1	CSVAPGTGTGNTIYF	TGCAGCGTTGCCCCGGGGACAGGGACTGGAAACACCATATATTTT
.	TRBV20-1	TRBJ1-1	TRBD1	CSAYYTGGVFTEAFF	TGCAGTGCTTATTACACAGGGGGCGTATTCACTGAAGCTTTCTTT
.	TRBV2	TRBJ1-1	.	CASSGDSPEAFF	TGTGCCAGCAGTGGGGATTCGCCTGAAGCTTTCTTT
.	TRBV11-2	TRBJ2-6	TRBD1	CASSFRGPSSGANVLTF	TGTGCCAGCAGCTTCAGGGGGCCCAGCTCTGGGGCCAACGTCCTGACTTTC
.	TRBV7-2	TRBJ1-1	.	CASRPARAGNTEAFF	TGTGCCAGCAGACCAGCGAGGGCGGGAAACACTGAAGCTTTCTTT
.	TRBV9	TRBJ1-6	.	CASSVDPYNSPLHF	TGTGCCAGCAGCGTAGATCCATATAATTCACCCCTCCACTTT
.	TRBV30	TRBJ1-1	.	CAFSWGHAEAFF	TGTGCCTTCAGCTGGGGGCACGCCGAAGCTTTCTTT
.	TRBV10-3	TRBJ2-1	.	CAIRRQDEQFF	TGTGCCATCAGGCGACAGGATGAGCAGTTCTTC
.	TRBV4-1	TRBJ1-5	.	CASSQDGGDNQPQHF	TGCGCCAGCAGCCAGGACGGAGGGGACAATCAGCCCCAGCATTTT
.	TRBV12-3/TRBV12-4	TRBJ2-7	.	CASTPWRRSSYEQYF	TGTGCCAGCACCCCCTGGAGGAGAAGCTCCTACGAGCAGTACTTC
.	TRBV28	TRBJ2-4	TRBD1	CASSLGQGAKNIQYF	TGTGCCAGCAGTTTAGGTCAGGGGGCTAAAAACATTCAGTACTTC
.	TRBV29-1	TRBJ2-3	.	CSVRDGSTDTQYF	TGCAGCGTGAGGGACGGAAGCACAGATACGCAGTATTTT
once	TRBV5-1	TRBJ2-1	.	CASSLAAGRDEQFF	TGCGCCAGCAGCTTGGCCGCAGGGCGCGATGAGCAGTTCTTC
.	TRBV28	TRBJ2-6	.	CASSFPFSGANVLTF	TGTGCCAGCAGTTTCCCCTTCTCTGGGGCCAACGTCCTGACTTTC
.	TRBV6-4	TRBJ2-2	.	CASRPQGAGSTGELFF	TGTGCCAGCAGACCTCAGGGAGCGGGTTCCACCGGGGAGCTGTTTTTT